A single sample is the source of the 32 T cell receptor beta chains below, sequenced in a study of T cell changes during pregnancy in multiple sclerosis. Using immunoSEQ multiplex PCR, the repertoire was profiled, and TCRdb retains in-frame clones only, with some absent. The sample lists just over 55,000 clones; under 95% were seen once. Sequencing used peripheral blood, obtained after pregnancy. These receptors all stem from a female donor in good health, enrolled as a control in a pregnancy study.

The J gene is TRBJ2-5, the V gene TRBV30, with D uncertain. The V end lost 1 base, the J end lost 5 bases, and 8 bases lay between the germline ends. The CDR3 sequence is 12 residues long. Germline V gene sequence: CDR1 GTSNPN, CDR2 SVGIG (reference sequence). CDR3 coding DNA: TGTGCCTGGAGTGAGAGTTCGGAGACCCAGTACTTC. Protein sequence: CAWSESSETQYF.

V gene TRBV9 combines with J gene TRBJ1-3; D is perhaps TRBD1 (5 bases). Trimming pared 3 bases from V and 3 bases from J, leaving 10 bases between. CDR3 length equals 14 residues. Germline V CDR1 and CDR2: SGDLS, YYNGEE. The CDR3 DNA reads as TGTGCCAGCAGCGGGGGCCCGGATGGAAACACCATATATTTT. This codes for CASSGGPDGNTIYF.

V and J are TRBV29-1 and TRBJ2-1; 8 bases line up with TRBD2. Germline V gene lookup returns CDR1 SQVTM and CDR2 ANQGSEA. This CDR3 spans 13 amino acids. V shed 4 bases and J 5 bases; nucleotides not matched to a gene: 4. The CDR3 region has the DNA TGCAGCGTTGGGGGACTAGGAAACAATGAGCAGTTCTTC. The encoded protein is CSVGGLGNNEQFF.

The CDR3 region has the DNA TGTGCCAGCAGCTTCCCGACGCGGTACGAGCAGTACTTC. Translation gives CASSFPTRYEQYF. This chain connects TRBV7-2 to TRBJ2-7; no clear D. Trimming cost V 3 bases and J 4 bases, with 10 bases left between them. The CDR3 totals 13 residues. Germline loops: CDR1 SGHTA, CDR2 FQGNSA.

The chain carries TRBV30 and TRBJ1-2, with D uncertain. This CDR3 spans 12 amino acids. Trimming cost V 0 bases and J 8 bases, with 10 bases left between them. In germline, CDR1 is GTSNPN, CDR2 SVGIG (reference sequence). The CDR3 is CAWSVGGPGYTF. The CDR3 DNA is TGTGCCTGGAGTGTAGGAGGACCAGGCTACACCTTC.

The chain joins TRBV9 to TRBJ2-1; 10 bases are a match to TRBD2. Per the germline V gene, CDR1 is SGDLS and CDR2 is YYNGEE. The CDR3 contains 15 residues. Trimming cost V 2 bases and J 3 bases; bases outside gene matches: 2. The CDR3 region is CASSVRLAGYNEQFF. CDR3 nucleotide sequence: TGTGCCAGCAGCGTTAGACTAGCGGGCTACAATGAGCAGTTCTTC. Drawing the rest from reference TRBV9 and TRBJ2-1, the complete variable domain is DSGVTQTPKHLITATGQRVTLRCSPRSGDLSVYWYQQSLDQGLQFLIQYYNGEERAKGNILERFSAQQFPDLHSELNLSSLELGDSALYFCASSVRLAGYNEQFFGPGTRLTVL.

V is TRBV7-9 and J is TRBJ2-5, with D unresolved. V gave up 5 bases and J gave up 0 bases, with 10 bases separating them. The CDR3 totals 14 residues. The germline V gene encodes CDR1 SEHNR and CDR2 FQNEAQ (reference sequence). The CDR3 coding sequence is TGTGCCAGCAGCCCTCTGAACTACCAAGAGACCCAGTACTTC. Encoded protein: CASSPLNYQETQYF.

This clone was counted between two and nine times. The chain recombines TRBV19 with TRBJ1-2; 7 bases map to TRBD1. V lost 9 bases and J lost 8; bases outside the gene matches: 18. Germline CDR1 reads LNHDA; CDR2 reads SQIVND (reference sequence). This CDR3 comprises 15 residues. In DNA form, the CDR3 reads TGTGCCAGCCTTATTGGAGGGGGCAGCGCCCTGGGCTACACCTTC. It is translated as CASLIGGGSALGYTF.

The V gene is TRBV5-1, the J gene TRBJ2-2; the D is unclear. CDR1 is SGHRS, CDR2 YFSETQ, per germline. V gave up 4 bases and J gave up 4 bases, with 8 bases separating them. This CDR3 has 13 amino acids. The CDR3, as DNA: TGCGCCAGCAGCCTCCTCGTCACCGGGGAGCTGTTTTTT. This codes for CASSLLVTGELFF.

As DNA, the CDR3 is TGCAGCGTTGGGACTAGCGGCTCCTACGAGCAGTACTTC. Translation: CSVGTSGSYEQYF. The gene calls are TRBV29-1 and TRBJ2-7; 10 nucleotides align to TRBD2. The germline gives CDR1 SQVTM, CDR2 ANQGSEA. The length of the CDR3 is 13 residues. The V and J ends lost 4 bases and 0 bases, in that order; junction bases with no gene match: 0.

V and J are TRBV9 and TRBJ2-2; D ambiguous. V lost 0 bases and J 0 bases, leaving 6 bases between the germline ends. CDR3 length equals 15 residues. CDR1 is SGDLS and CDR2 is YYNGEE in the germline V gene. CDR3 coding DNA: TGTGCCAGCAGCGTAGAGGAGACGAACACCGGGGAGCTGTTTTTT. It is translated as CASSVEETNTGELFF.

This clone was found a few times. The chain employs TRBV2 and TRBJ1-1; maybe TRBD1 (6 bases). Between the trimmed V and J ends, which lost 7 bases and 4 bases, there was a span of 13 bases. The CDR3 length is 13 residues. From germline, CDR1 is SNHLY and CDR2 FYNNEI. The CDR3 DNA follows: TGTGCCAGCATGGGAGCCAGGGGCACTGAAGCTTTCTTT. Protein sequence: CASMGARGTEAFF.

This chain links TRBV9 with TRBJ2-7; TRBD2 aligns across 10 bases. This CDR3 has 13 residues. V lost 3 bases to trimming and J lost 3 bases; unmatched junction nucleotides: 0. Per the germline V gene, CDR1 is SGDLS and CDR2 is YYNGEE. DNA of the CDR3: TGTGCCAGCAGCGGACTAGCGGGCTACGAGCAGTACTTC. Amino acid sequence: CASSGLAGYEQYF.

The chain is built from TRBV10-2 and TRBJ2-2; maybe TRBD2 (6 bases). The CDR3 consists of 15 residues. From germline, CDR1 is WSHSY and CDR2 SAAADI. V gave up 3 bases and J gave up 0 bases, with 8 bases separating them. CDR3 protein: CASSDWGANTGELFF. In nucleotides, the CDR3 is TGCGCCAGCAGTGATTGGGGGGCGAACACCGGGGAGCTGTTTTTT.

The genes are TRBV5-1 and TRBJ1-1; TRBD1 matches 7 bases. This CDR3 has 15 residues. V was pared by 0 bases and J by 2 bases, with 4 bases of the junction left unmatched. Germline CDR1 SGHRS, CDR2 YFSETQ. In DNA form, the CDR3 reads TGCGCCAGCAGCTTGGTGGGACAGACTAACACTGAAGCTTTCTTT. As protein: CASSLVGQTNTEAFF.

The gene calls are TRBV5-4 and TRBJ2-7; 7 bases match TRBD2. V shed 0 bases, J shed 1 base, and the junction held 1 base outside the gene matches. Germline assignment: CDR1 SGHNT and CDR2 YYREEE (reference sequence). The CDR3 is 14 amino acids. CDR3 loop: CASSLASGSYEQYF. CDR3 nucleotides: TGTGCCAGCAGCTTGGCTAGCGGTTCCTACGAGCAGTACTTC.

This rearrangement joins TRBV12-5 to TRBJ2-5; no clear D. Per germline, CDR1 LGHNT and CDR2 FRNRAP. V lost 4 bases, J lost 6 bases, and 6 bases lay in between. CDR3 length: 11 residues. The CDR3 DNA follows: TGTGCTAGTGGTTCCATCCAGACCCAGTACTTC. Translated: CASGSIQTQYF.

This chain links TRBV10-2 with TRBJ1-5, with TRBD1 matching 8 bases. There are 19 residues in the CDR3. In germline, CDR1 is WSHSY, CDR2 SAAADI. V gave up 11 bases and J gave up 3 bases; unmatched junction bases: 24. CDR3 in amino acids: CAGPWRQVVRGQLNQPQHF. CDR3 in DNA: TGCGCCGGCCCGTGGAGACAAGTAGTCAGGGGGCAACTCAATCAGCCCCAGCATTTT.

This chain uses TRBV6-6 with TRBJ1-6; 7 nucleotides agree with TRBD1. The CDR3 extends over 15 amino acids. The J segment lost 6 bases and the V segment lost 0 bases, leaving 2 bases of the junction unmatched. Germline V gene lookup returns CDR1 MNHNY and CDR2 SVGAGI (reference sequence). CDR3 sequence: CASSYSGQVNSPLHF. In DNA form, the CDR3 reads TGTGCCAGCAGTTACTCAGGACAGGTTAATTCACCCCTCCACTTT.

This clone has a single count. The chain carries TRBV5-1 and TRBJ1-2; 8 bases agree with TRBD1. Germline V gene lookup returns CDR1 SGHRS and CDR2 YFSETQ. The CDR3 totals 14 residues. V was pared by 0 bases and J by 10 bases, with 8 bases of the junction left unmatched. The CDR3 DNA follows: TGCGCCAGCAGCTTGGCCTCCGCAGGGGGCCCCTACACCTTC. Protein product: CASSLASAGGPYTF.

The chain employs TRBV9 and TRBJ2-7; 10 positions match TRBD1. This CDR3 has 16 residues. Trimming at V came to 4 bases and at J to 6 bases, leaving 13 bases not matched to a gene. The germline CDR1 and CDR2 sequences are SGDLS and YYNGEE. CDR3 amino acids: CASSPFARTGGLEQYF. CDR3 nucleotide sequence: TGTGCCAGCAGCCCCTTCGCTAGGACAGGGGGGCTCGAGCAGTACTTC. Full variable domain (missing parts from reference TRBV9 and TRBJ2-7): DSGVTQTPKHLITATGQRVTLRCSPRSGDLSVYWYQQSLDQGLQFLIQYYNGEERAKGNILERFSAQQFPDLHSELNLSSLELGDSALYFCASSPFARTGGLEQYFGPGTRLTVT.

The chain has TRBV4-3 and TRBJ1-1, with a tentative D call TRBD1 (5 bases). V was cut by 0 bases and J by 1 base, with 9 bases left in between. This CDR3 contains 15 residues. CDR1 and CDR2 from the germline V gene are LGHNA and YSLEER. The CDR3 is CASSQDMGPNTEAFF. The CDR3 region has the DNA TGCGCCAGCAGCCAAGATATGGGGCCGAACACTGAAGCTTTCTTT.

The DNA of the CDR3 is TGTGCCACGTACACAGGGGGCACAAGCTACGAGCAGTACTTC. Translated: CATYTGGTSYEQYF. V and J are TRBV28 and TRBJ2-7, with 9 bases matching TRBD1. CDR1 MDHEN and CDR2 SYDVKM come from the germline V gene. The CDR3 runs 14 residues. V lost 10 bases and J lost 3; bases outside the gene matches: 10.

The rearrangement links TRBV5-6 to TRBJ2-2; perhaps TRBD2 as D (6 bases). This CDR3 has 15 amino acids. V lost 2 bases and J lost 4, with 12 bases in between. Germline values: CDR1 SGHDT, CDR2 YYEEEE. CDR3 nucleotide sequence: TGTGCCAGCAGCTTCCGACTAGTGGGCACCGGGGAGCTGTTTTTT. Encoded protein: CASSFRLVGTGELFF.

V gene TRBV11-2 combines with J gene TRBJ2-1; 9 nucleotides align to TRBD2. Germline V gene sequence: CDR1 SGHAT, CDR2 FQNNGV. V gave up 5 bases and J gave up 0 bases; unmatched junction bases: 2. The CDR3 sequence is 15 residues long. CDR3 amino acids: CASSLSGSSYNEQFF. For the CDR3, the DNA is TGTGCCAGCAGCCTTAGCGGGAGCTCCTACAATGAGCAGTTCTTC.

About this clone: The sample contains more than one DNA sequence encoding this CDR3. The chain recombines TRBV27 with TRBJ1-5, with no clear D. Trimming took 4 bases from V and 5 from J, leaving 6 bases between them. From germline, CDR1 is MNHEY and CDR2 SMNVEV (reference sequence). This CDR3 region has 12 residues. The CDR3: CASSSRDQPQHF. The CDR3 region has the DNA TGTGCCAGCAGTTCCCGCGATCAGCCCCAGCATTTT.

This clone was detected only once. The rearrangement joins TRBV27 to TRBJ1-1, with D possibly being TRBD1 (6 bases). The CDR3 has 14 residues. V was shortened by 6 bases and J by 0 bases, with 11 bases between the two germline ends. Germline V lookup: CDR1 MNHEY, CDR2 SMNVEV (reference sequence). CDR3 in DNA: TGTGCCAGCAGGTCGGACAGTTTGAACACTGAAGCTTTCTTT. This gives the protein CASRSDSLNTEAFF.

V usage is TRBV7-2 and J usage is TRBJ2-1, with 7 bases aligning to TRBD2. Germline CDR1 SGHTA, CDR2 FQGNSA. J lost 4 bases, V lost 0 bases, and 6 bases had no gene match. The CDR3 has 16 amino acids. In DNA, the CDR3 is TGTGCCAGCAGCTTAGCGCTAACTAGCGCTTACAATGAGCAGTTCTTC. This codes for CASSLALTSAYNEQFF. The full variable domain, with the rest looked up from reference TRBV7-2 and TRBJ2-1, is GAGVSQSPSNKVTEKGKDVELRCDPISGHTALYWYRQSLGQGLEFLIYFQGNSAPDKSGLPSDRFSAERTGGSVSTLTIQRTQQEDSAVYLCASSLALTSAYNEQFFGPGTRLTVL.

This chain links TRBV27 with TRBJ1-5, with D maybe TRBD1 (5 bases). Germline V gene data show CDR1 as MNHEY and CDR2 as SMNVEV (reference sequence). With 4 bases removed from V and 6 bases from J, the gap between germline ends came to 16 bases. There are 15 residues in the CDR3. The CDR3 reads CASSSLQAGGQPQHF. The CDR3, as DNA: TGTGCCAGCAGTTCACTTCAGGCGGGGGGTCAGCCCCAGCATTTT.

The chain recombines TRBV18 with TRBJ1-2, with D perhaps TRBD1 (5 bases). Trimming removed 5 bases from V and 0 bases from J, with 16 bases in between. Germline V gene sequence: CDR1 KGHSH, CDR2 LQKENI. The CDR3 consists of 16 residues. The CDR3 loop reads CASSVAGYKANYGYTF. CDR3 in DNA: TGTGCCAGCTCAGTTGCAGGGTACAAAGCTAACTATGGCTACACCTTC.

The chain carries TRBV11-2 and TRBJ2-5; a weak D match, TRBD1 (6 bases). This CDR3 comprises 15 residues. The V end was cut by 5 bases, the J end by 1 base, with 14 bases between. Germline CDR1 is SGHAT and CDR2 is FQNNGV. The CDR3 nucleotides read TGTGCCAGCAGCCCGACTGGACAGTCCCAAGAGACCCAGTACTTC. Amino acid sequence: CASSPTGQSQETQYF.

This clone appeared a single time. The rearrangement links TRBV27 to TRBJ2-7; 8 nucleotides match TRBD2. This CDR3 is built from 13 residues. Germline values: CDR1 MNHEY, CDR2 SMNVEV (reference sequence). Unmatched junction bases numbered 5, after V lost 6 bases and J lost 4 bases. The CDR3 DNA reads as TGTGCCAGCAGCGGGAGGGCCCGGTACGAGCAGTACTTC. It codes for CASSGRARYEQYF.